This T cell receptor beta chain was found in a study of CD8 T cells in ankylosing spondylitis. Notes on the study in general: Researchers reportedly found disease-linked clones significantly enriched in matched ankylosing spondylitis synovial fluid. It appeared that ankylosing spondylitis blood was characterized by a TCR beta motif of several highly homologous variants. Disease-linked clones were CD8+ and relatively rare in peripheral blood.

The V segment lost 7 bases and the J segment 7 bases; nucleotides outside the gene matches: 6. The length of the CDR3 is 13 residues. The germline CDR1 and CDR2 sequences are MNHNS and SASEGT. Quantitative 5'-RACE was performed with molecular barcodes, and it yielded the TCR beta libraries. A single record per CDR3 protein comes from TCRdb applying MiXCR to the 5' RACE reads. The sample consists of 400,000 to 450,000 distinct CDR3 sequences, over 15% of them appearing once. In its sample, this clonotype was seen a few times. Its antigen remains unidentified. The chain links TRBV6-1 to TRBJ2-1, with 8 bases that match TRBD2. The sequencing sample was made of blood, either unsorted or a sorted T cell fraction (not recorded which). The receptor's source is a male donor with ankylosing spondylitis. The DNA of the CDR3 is TGTGCCAGCACCATTCCGGGGGGGAATGAGCAGTTCTTC. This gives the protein CASTIPGGNEQFF.